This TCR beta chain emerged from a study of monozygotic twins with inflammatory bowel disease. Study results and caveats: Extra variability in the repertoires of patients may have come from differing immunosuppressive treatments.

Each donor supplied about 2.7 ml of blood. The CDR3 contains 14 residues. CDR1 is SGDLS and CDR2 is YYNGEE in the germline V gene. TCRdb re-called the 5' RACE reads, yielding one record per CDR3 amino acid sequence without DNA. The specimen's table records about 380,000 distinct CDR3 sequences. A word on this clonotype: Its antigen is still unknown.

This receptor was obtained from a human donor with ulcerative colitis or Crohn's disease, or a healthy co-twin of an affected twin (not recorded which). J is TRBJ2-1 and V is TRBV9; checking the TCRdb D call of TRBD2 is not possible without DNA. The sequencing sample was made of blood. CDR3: CASSVPSGANEQFF. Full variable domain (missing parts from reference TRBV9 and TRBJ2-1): DSGVTQTPKHLITATGQRVTLRCSPRSGDLSVYWYQQSLDQGLQFLIQYYNGEERAKGNILERFSAQQFPDLHSELNLSSLELGDSALYFCASSVPSGANEQFFGPGTRLTVL.